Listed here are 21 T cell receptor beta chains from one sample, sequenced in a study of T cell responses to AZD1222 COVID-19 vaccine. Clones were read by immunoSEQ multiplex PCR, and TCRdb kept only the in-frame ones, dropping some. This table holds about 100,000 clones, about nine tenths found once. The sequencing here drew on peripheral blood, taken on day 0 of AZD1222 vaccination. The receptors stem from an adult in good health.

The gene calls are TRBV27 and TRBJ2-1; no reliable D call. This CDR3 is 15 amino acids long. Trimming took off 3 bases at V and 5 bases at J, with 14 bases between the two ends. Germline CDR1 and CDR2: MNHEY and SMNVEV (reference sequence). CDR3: CASSFSTLPNNEQFF. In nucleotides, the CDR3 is TGTGCCAGCAGTTTTAGTACCCTGCCAAACAATGAGCAGTTCTTC.

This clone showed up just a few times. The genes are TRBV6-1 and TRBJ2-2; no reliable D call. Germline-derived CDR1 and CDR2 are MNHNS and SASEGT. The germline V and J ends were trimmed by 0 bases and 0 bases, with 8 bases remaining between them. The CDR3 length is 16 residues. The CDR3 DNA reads TGTGCCAGCAGTGAAGCGTTGACCGCGAACACCGGGGAGCTGTTTTTT. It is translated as CASSEALTANTGELFF.

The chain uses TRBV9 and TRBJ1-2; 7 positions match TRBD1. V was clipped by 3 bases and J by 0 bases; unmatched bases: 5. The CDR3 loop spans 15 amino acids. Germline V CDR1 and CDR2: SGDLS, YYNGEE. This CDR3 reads CASSGSTGPNYGYTF. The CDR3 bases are TGTGCCAGCAGCGGATCGACAGGGCCTAACTATGGCTACACCTTC.

The CDR3 bases are TGCGCCAGCAGCCTGGATAATCTACCTGGAAACACCATATATTTT. Translation gives CASSLDNLPGNTIYF. The chain recombines TRBV5-1 with TRBJ1-3, with D unclear. Between the trimmed V and J ends, which lost 4 bases and 2 bases, there was a span of 13 bases. From germline, CDR1 is SGHRS and CDR2 YFSETQ. The CDR3 loop spans 15 amino acids.

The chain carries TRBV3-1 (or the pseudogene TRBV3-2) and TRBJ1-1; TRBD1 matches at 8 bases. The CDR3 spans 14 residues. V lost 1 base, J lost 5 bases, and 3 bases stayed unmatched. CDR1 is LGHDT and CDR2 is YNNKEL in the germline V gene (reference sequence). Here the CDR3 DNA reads TGTGCCAGCAGCCAAGGGACAGGGCTTACTGAAGCTTTCTTT. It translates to CASSQGTGLTEAFF.

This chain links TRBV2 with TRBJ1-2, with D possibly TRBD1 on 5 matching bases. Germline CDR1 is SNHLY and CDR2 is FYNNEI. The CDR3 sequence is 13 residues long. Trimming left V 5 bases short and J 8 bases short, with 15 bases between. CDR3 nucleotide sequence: TGTGCCAGCAGTCAAACGGGGGATGGGGGCTACACCTTC. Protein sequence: CASSQTGDGGYTF.

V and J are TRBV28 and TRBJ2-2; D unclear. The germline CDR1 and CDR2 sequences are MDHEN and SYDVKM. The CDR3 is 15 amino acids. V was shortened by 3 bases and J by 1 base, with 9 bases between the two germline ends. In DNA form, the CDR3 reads TGTGCCAGCAGTTTCTGGGGTCAGAACACCGGGGAGCTGTTTTTT. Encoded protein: CASSFWGQNTGELFF.

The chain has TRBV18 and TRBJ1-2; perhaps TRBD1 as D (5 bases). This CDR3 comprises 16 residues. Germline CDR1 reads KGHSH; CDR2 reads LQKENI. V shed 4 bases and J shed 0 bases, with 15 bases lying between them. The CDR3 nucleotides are TGTGCCAGCTCACTCGACCGGGACTTAGCTAACTATGGCTACACCTTC. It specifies CASSLDRDLANYGYTF.

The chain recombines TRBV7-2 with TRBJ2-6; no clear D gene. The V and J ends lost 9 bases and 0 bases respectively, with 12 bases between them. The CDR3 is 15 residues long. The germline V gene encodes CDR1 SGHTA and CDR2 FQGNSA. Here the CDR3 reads CASTLGFSGANVLTF. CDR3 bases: TGTGCCAGTACTTTGGGGTTCTCTGGGGCCAACGTCCTGACTTTC.

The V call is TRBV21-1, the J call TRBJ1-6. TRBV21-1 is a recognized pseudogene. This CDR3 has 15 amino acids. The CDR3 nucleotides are TGTGCCAGCAGCAAAGGGGGGACGAATAATTCACCCCTCCACTTT. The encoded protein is CASSKGGTNNSPLHF.

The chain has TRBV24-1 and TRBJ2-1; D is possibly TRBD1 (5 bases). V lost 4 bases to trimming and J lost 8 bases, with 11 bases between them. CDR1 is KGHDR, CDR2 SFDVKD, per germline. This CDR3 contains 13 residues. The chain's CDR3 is CATSDPDSDEQFF. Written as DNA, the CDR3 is TGTGCCACCAGTGACCCCGACAGTGATGAGCAGTTCTTC.

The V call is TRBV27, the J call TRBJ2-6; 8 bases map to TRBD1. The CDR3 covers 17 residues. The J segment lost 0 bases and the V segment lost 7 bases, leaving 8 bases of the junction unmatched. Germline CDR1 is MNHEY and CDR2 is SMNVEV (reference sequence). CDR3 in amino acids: CASKLQGAGSGANVLTF. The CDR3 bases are TGTGCCAGCAAACTTCAGGGGGCAGGCTCTGGGGCCAACGTCCTGACTTTC.

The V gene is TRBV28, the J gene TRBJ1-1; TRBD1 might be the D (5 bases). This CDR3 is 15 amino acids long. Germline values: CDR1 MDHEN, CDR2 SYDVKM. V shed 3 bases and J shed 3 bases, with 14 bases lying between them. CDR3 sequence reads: CASSLTANGDTEAFF. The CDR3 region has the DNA TGTGCCAGCAGTTTGACAGCGAATGGGGACACTGAAGCTTTCTTT.

The CDR3 DNA sequence: TGTGCCAGCAGTTACGGCAGGGGGCGAGATGAAAAACTGTTTTTT. Its protein product is CASSYGRGRDEKLFF. The rearrangement uses TRBV6-5 and TRBJ1-4; TRBD1 aligns across 8 bases. There are 15 residues in the CDR3. Trimming at V came to 2 bases and at J to 6 bases, leaving 5 bases not matched to a gene. Germline values: CDR1 MNHEY, CDR2 SVGAGI.

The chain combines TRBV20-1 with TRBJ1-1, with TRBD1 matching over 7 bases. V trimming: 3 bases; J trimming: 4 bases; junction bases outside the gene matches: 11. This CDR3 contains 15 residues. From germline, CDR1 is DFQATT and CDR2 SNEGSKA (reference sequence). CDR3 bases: TGCAGTGCTAGTCAGGGGGTTGAGATAGGCACTGAAGCTTTCTTT. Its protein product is CSASQGVEIGTEAFF.

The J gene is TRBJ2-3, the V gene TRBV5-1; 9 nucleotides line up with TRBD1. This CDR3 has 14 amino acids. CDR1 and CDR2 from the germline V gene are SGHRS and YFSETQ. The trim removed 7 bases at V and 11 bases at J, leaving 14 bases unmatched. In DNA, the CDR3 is TGCGCCAGCCGACCGGGACAGGGTGACTTTGAGCAGTATTTT. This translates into CASRPGQGDFEQYF.

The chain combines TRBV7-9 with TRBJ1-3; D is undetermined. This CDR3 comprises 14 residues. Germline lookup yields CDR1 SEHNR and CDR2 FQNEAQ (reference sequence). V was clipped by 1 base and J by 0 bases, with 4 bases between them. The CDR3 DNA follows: TGTGCCAGCAGCTTAGACGGCTCTGGAAACACCATATATTTT. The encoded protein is CASSLDGSGNTIYF.

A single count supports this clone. The CDR3 sequence is CASSWSGGYGYTF. The CDR3 bases are TGTGCCAGCAGCTGGTCAGGGGGTTATGGCTACACCTTC. The rearrangement joins TRBV6-5 to TRBJ1-2; 7 bases agree with TRBD1. With 6 bases clipped from V and 5 bases from J, the junction kept 6 bases outside the gene matches. Germline V gene lookup returns CDR1 MNHEY and CDR2 SVGAGI. This CDR3 spans 13 amino acids.

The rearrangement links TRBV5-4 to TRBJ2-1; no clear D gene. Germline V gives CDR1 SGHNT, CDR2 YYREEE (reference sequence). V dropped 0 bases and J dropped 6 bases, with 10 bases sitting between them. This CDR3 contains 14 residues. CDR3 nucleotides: TGTGCCAGCAGCTTGGAAGGTAGCCCCAATGAGCAGTTCTTC. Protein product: CASSLEGSPNEQFF.

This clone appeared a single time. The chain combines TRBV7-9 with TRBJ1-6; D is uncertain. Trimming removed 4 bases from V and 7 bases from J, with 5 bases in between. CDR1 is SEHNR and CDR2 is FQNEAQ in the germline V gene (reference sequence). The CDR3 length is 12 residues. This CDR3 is CASSYTNSPLHF. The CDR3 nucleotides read TGTGCCAGCAGCTATACCAATTCACCCCTCCACTTT.

CDR3 loop: CASSMVDNQYEQYF. The DNA for the CDR3 is TGTGCCAGTAGTATGGTGGACAACCAATACGAGCAGTACTTC. This sequence joins TRBV19 and TRBJ2-7, with D perhaps TRBD1 (5 bases). The CDR3 is made up of 14 amino acids. The V end was cut by 3 bases, the J end by 4 bases, with 13 bases between. Per germline, CDR1 LNHDA and CDR2 SQIVND (reference sequence).